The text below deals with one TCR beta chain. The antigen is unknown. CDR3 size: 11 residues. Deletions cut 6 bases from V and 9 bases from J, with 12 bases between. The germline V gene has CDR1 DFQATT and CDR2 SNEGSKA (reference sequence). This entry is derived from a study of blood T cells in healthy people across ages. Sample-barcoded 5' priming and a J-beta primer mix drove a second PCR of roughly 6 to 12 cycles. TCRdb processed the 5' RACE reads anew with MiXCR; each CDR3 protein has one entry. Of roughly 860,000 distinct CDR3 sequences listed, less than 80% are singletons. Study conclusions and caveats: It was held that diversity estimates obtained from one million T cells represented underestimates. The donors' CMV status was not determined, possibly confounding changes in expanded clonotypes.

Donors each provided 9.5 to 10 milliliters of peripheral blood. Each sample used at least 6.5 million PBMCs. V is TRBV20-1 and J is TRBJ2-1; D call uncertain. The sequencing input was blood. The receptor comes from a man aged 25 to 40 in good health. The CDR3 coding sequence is TGCAGTGCCCCCTATGTCGGTGAGCAGTTCTTC. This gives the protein CSAPYVGEQFF.